The next 19 T cell receptor beta chains were all read from a single sample in a study of cytomegalovirus exposure and HLA in healthy donors. The PCR had 60 Vbeta and 13 Jbeta primers. Sequenced by immunoSEQ multiplex PCR; TCRdb stores in-frame clones only, minus some. The profile covers under 200,000 clones, with approximately 78% appearing a single time and roughly 1.6% taken by the ten largest. The specimen sequenced was PBMCs. The receptors stem from a woman aged 18-30 years in good health and CMV-seronegative.

The rearrangement uses TRBV7-2 and TRBJ2-2; D possibly corresponds to TRBD2 (6 bases). This CDR3 spans 13 amino acids. The germline CDR1 and CDR2 sequences are SGHTA and FQGNSA. V dropped 5 bases and J dropped 5 bases, with 9 bases sitting between them. The CDR3 is CASSPRETGELFF. The CDR3, as DNA: TGTGCCAGCAGCCCCCGGGAGACCGGGGAGCTGTTTTTT.

The V gene is TRBV7-2, the J gene TRBJ1-2, with D maybe TRBD1 (6 bases). This CDR3 region has 15 residues. With 1 base removed from V and 2 bases from J, the gap between germline ends came to 11 bases. The germline gives CDR1 SGHTA, CDR2 FQGNSA. The DNA for the CDR3 is TGTGCCAGCAGCTTAGTAAACAGGGTGAACTATGGCTACACCTTC. It specifies CASSLVNRVNYGYTF.

This clone was counted a single time. The CDR3 DNA is TGTGCCAGCAGCGTTCCGGGTCGTGAGCAGTTCTTC. Translation gives CASSVPGREQFF. The V and J genes are TRBV9 and TRBJ2-1, with no clear D. Germline assignment: CDR1 SGDLS and CDR2 YYNGEE. The CDR3 is made up of 12 amino acids. V was trimmed by 2 bases and J by 9 bases, leaving 9 bases between them.

The rearrangement joins TRBV7-9 to TRBJ2-1, with D possibly matching TRBD1 (6 bases). Trimming shortened V by 5 bases and J by 1 base, and 18 bases separated the two germline ends. This CDR3 region has 17 residues. In germline, CDR1 is SEHNR, CDR2 FQNEAQ (reference sequence). CDR3 protein: CASSPSGQGSSYNEQFF. CDR3 DNA: TGTGCCAGCAGCCCCTCGGGGCAGGGGTCATCCTACAATGAGCAGTTCTTC.

This rearrangement joins TRBV10-3 to TRBJ1-5; D call uncertain. The germline V and J ends were trimmed by 2 bases and 4 bases, with 6 bases remaining between them. The germline V gene has CDR1 ENHRY and CDR2 SYGVKD. This CDR3 has 13 amino acids. The DNA of the CDR3 is TGTGCCATCAGTGAGATCAGGAATCAGCCCCAGCATTTT. The encoded protein is CAISEIRNQPQHF.

The rearrangement links TRBV27 to TRBJ2-1; D not certain. The CDR3 loop spans 12 amino acids. With 7 bases removed from V and 9 bases from J, the gap between germline ends came to 13 bases. CDR1 and CDR2 from the germline V gene are MNHEY and SMNVEV (reference sequence). In nucleotides, the CDR3 is TGTGCCAGCATAGGCACTATGAGTGAGCAGTTCTTC. This translates into CASIGTMSEQFF.

The chain uses TRBV11-3 and TRBJ2-5, with 9 bases aligning to TRBD1. This CDR3 is built from 14 residues. Germline trimming cut 8 bases from V and 4 bases from J; bases unmatched to any gene: 8. Looked up from germline, CDR1 is SGHNT and CDR2 is YENEEA. Here the CDR3 reads CASGEQGARETQYF. CDR3 DNA sequence: TGTGCCAGCGGAGAACAGGGGGCCCGAGAGACCCAGTACTTC.

The chain recombines TRBV4-3 with TRBJ1-5; 8 bases map to TRBD1. Germline CDR1 is LGHNA and CDR2 is YSLEER. The CDR3 has 16 residues. V shed 4 bases and J 1 base; nucleotides not matched to a gene: 6. The CDR3 DNA reads TGCGCCAGCAGCCTAGACAGGGGATTGAGCAATCAGCCCCAGCATTTT. It translates to CASSLDRGLSNQPQHF.

The chain carries TRBV6-5 and TRBJ2-2; TRBD2 agrees at 8 bases. Germline CDR1 MNHEY, CDR2 SVGAGI. The J segment lost 6 bases and the V segment lost 8 bases, leaving 2 bases of the junction unmatched. This CDR3 is built from 12 residues. The CDR3 sequence: CASASGSGELFF. CDR3 DNA sequence: TGTGCCAGCGCTAGCGGGTCCGGGGAGCTGTTTTTT.

V and J are TRBV27 and TRBJ2-1; weak D call: TRBD2 (6 bases). The length of the CDR3 is 14 residues. Trimming took off 4 bases at V and 9 bases at J, with 16 bases between the two ends. CDR1 is MNHEY, CDR2 SMNVEV, per germline (reference sequence). CDR3 region: CASSWGVGWGEQFF. For the CDR3, the DNA is TGTGCCAGCAGTTGGGGGGTAGGGTGGGGTGAGCAGTTCTTC.

This chain connects TRBV5-6 to TRBJ2-3, with 8 bases aligning to TRBD2. The V gene's germline CDR1 is SGHDT and CDR2 YYEEEE. This CDR3 region has 14 residues. Trimming removed 2 bases from V and 1 base from J; junction bases left unmatched: 0. CDR3 in amino acids: CASSFSGGTDTQYF. CDR3 DNA sequence: TGTGCCAGCAGCTTTAGCGGGGGCACAGATACGCAGTATTTT.

The genes are TRBV28 and TRBJ1-1; D is undetermined. The germline V gene encodes CDR1 MDHEN and CDR2 SYDVKM. Trimming cost V 2 bases and J 2 bases, with 6 bases left between them. There are 13 residues in the CDR3. The DNA of the CDR3 is TGTGCCAGCAGTTTAGGAGCAAACACTGAAGCTTTCTTT. This sequence encodes CASSLGANTEAFF.

The chain employs TRBV18 and TRBJ2-5; 7 bases agree with TRBD2. V was pared by 6 bases and J by 2 bases, with 3 bases of the junction left unmatched. The CDR3 runs 13 residues. The V gene's germline CDR1 is KGHSH and CDR2 LQKENI. CDR3 DNA sequence: TGTGCCAGCTCTATTAGCGGGCAAGAGACCCAGTACTTC. It encodes CASSISGQETQYF.

The chain is built from TRBV7-9 and TRBJ2-3, with 10 bases lining up with TRBD1. V was clipped by 1 base and J by 4 bases; unmatched bases: 2. This CDR3 is built from 15 residues. Germline values: CDR1 SEHNR, CDR2 FQNEAQ (reference sequence). Written as DNA, the CDR3 is TGTGCCAGCAGCTTAGTCGGGACAGGGGCAGATACGCAGTATTTT. Translation: CASSLVGTGADTQYF. Full variable domain (missing parts from reference TRBV7-9 and TRBJ2-3): DTGVSQNPRHKITKRGQNVTFRCDPISEHNRLYWYRQTLGQGPEFLTYFQNEAQLEKSRLLSDRFSAERPKGSFSTLEIQRTEQGDSAMYLCASSLVGTGADTQYFGPGTRLTVL.

This clone was recorded once. This rearrangement joins TRBV2 to TRBJ2-2; D ambiguous. The germline V and J ends were trimmed by 4 bases and 1 base, with 10 bases remaining between them. Germline V gene data show CDR1 as SNHLY and CDR2 as FYNNEI. This CDR3 is 15 amino acids long. Here the CDR3 reads CASSGLGGNTGELFF. The CDR3, as DNA: TGTGCCAGCAGTGGCCTCGGCGGGAACACCGGGGAGCTGTTTTTT.

The chain recombines TRBV9 with TRBJ2-5; 11 bases are a match to TRBD2. Unmatched junction bases numbered 6, after V lost 3 bases and J lost 5 bases. In germline, CDR1 is SGDLS, CDR2 YYNGEE. The CDR3 sequence is 15 residues long. CDR3 bases: TGTGCCAGCAGCGCCAGACTAGCGGGAACCGAGACCCAGTACTTC. This codes for CASSARLAGTETQYF.

V gene TRBV28 combines with J gene TRBJ2-5; perhaps TRBD2 as D (7 bases). The length of the CDR3 is 15 residues. Per germline, CDR1 MDHEN and CDR2 SYDVKM. V lost 3 bases and J 3 bases, leaving 14 bases between the germline ends. In nucleotides, the CDR3 is TGTGCCAGCAGTTTTCAAGGGGGGGGTAAAGAGACCCAGTACTTC. Its translation: CASSFQGGGKETQYF.

The V call is TRBV7-8, the J call TRBJ1-2, with D unclear. The length of the CDR3 is 15 residues. CDR1 and CDR2 from the germline V gene are SGHVS and FQNEAQ. The V end lost 2 bases, the J end lost 2 bases, and 12 bases lay between the germline ends. The CDR3 coding sequence is TGTGCCAGCAGCTTAAAAAGGACGGGAAACTATGGCTACACCTTC. Its protein is CASSLKRTGNYGYTF.

The sample holds a few counts of this clone. The chain combines TRBV13 with TRBJ2-6, with TRBD1 matching 8 bases. The CDR3 is 18 amino acids. The V gene end was trimmed by 5 bases and the J gene end by 0 bases; junction bases not matched to a gene: 9. Germline V gene sequence: CDR1 PRHDT, CDR2 FYEKMQ (reference sequence). The CDR3 DNA reads as TGTGCCAGCAGCGCCTCGACAGGGGTGGCCTCTGGGGCCAACGTCCTGACTTTC. This encodes CASSASTGVASGANVLTF.